Listed here are 25 T cell receptor beta chains from one sample, sequenced in a study of response to subunit inactivated influenza vaccine. A single record per CDR3 protein comes from TCRdb applying MiXCR to the RT-PCR reads. The table lists some 520,000 distinct CDR3 sequences, 16% of them singletons, with less than 4% in the top ten. The sample here was CD4+ T cells sorted from PBMCs, taken around 2 years after vaccination. These receptors originate from a man aged 50-75 years who received an inactivated influenza vaccine.

The J gene is TRBJ2-1, the V gene TRBV7-9; 13 bases fit TRBD2. CDR1 is SEHNR, CDR2 FQNEAQ, per germline (reference sequence). J gave up 3 bases and V 5 bases, and 1 base lay outside the gene matches. The CDR3 contains 15 residues. CDR3 nucleotide sequence: TGTGCCAGCAGCACTAGCGGGGGGGACTACAATGAGCAGTTCTTC. Its protein is CASSTSGGDYNEQFF.

In this sample, this clonotype turned up a few times. The chain joins TRBV28 to TRBJ2-7; TRBD2 aligns across 12 bases. Losses at the gene ends were 5 bases for V and 3 bases for J; bases not matched to a gene: 8. Germline loops: CDR1 MDHEN, CDR2 SYDVKM. CDR3 size: 16 residues. The CDR3 DNA reads TGTGCCAGCAGTCTCCTAGCGGGAGGGATTCTCTACGAGCAGTACTTC. Amino acids: CASSLLAGGILYEQYF.

The chain has TRBV11-2 and TRBJ2-6; 10 bases line up with TRBD2. Per germline, CDR1 SGHAT and CDR2 FQNNGV. V was clipped by 5 bases and J by 2 bases; unmatched bases: 9. This CDR3 has 18 amino acids. CDR3 in amino acids: CASSPRAGTSAGANVLTF. DNA of the CDR3: TGTGCCAGCAGCCCCCGGGCAGGGACTAGCGCTGGGGCCAACGTCCTGACTTTC.

This clonotype was seen a few times. V and J are TRBV15 and TRBJ2-3; D is undetermined. In germline, CDR1 is LNHNV, CDR2 YYDKDF (reference sequence). The germline V and J ends were trimmed by 0 bases and 11 bases, with 15 bases remaining between them. The CDR3 consists of 14 residues. This chain's CDR3 is CATSRDTYSRRQYF. For the CDR3, the DNA is TGTGCCACCAGCAGAGATACTTACTCCCGTAGGCAGTATTTT. Looking up the rest from reference TRBV15 and TRBJ2-3 gives the full variable domain: DAMVIQNPRYQVTQFGKPVTLSCSQTLNHNVMYWYQQKSSQAPKLLFHYYDKDFNNEADTPDNFQSRRPNTSFCFLDIRSPGLGDTAMYLCATSRDTYSRRQYFGPGTRLTVL.

The V and J genes are TRBV7-2 and TRBJ2-3, with TRBD1 matching 9 bases. This CDR3 comprises 15 residues. Germline values: CDR1 SGHTA, CDR2 FQGNSA. J was trimmed by 1 base and V by 5 bases; bases with no gene match: 4. The CDR3 reads CASSTGQGGTDTQYF. The CDR3 DNA sequence: TGTGCCAGCAGCACGGGACAGGGAGGCACAGATACGCAGTATTTT.

This clonotype was observed at least ten times. V and J are TRBV29-1 and TRBJ2-1, with no clear D. CDR1 and CDR2 (germline): SQVTM, ANQGSEA. The CDR3 extends over 11 amino acids. V was trimmed by 1 base and J by 6 bases, leaving 4 bases between them. The CDR3 bases are TGCAGCGTTGAAGGGCTCAATGAGCAGTTCTTC. As protein: CSVEGLNEQFF.

This clonotype was detected a few times. The chain links TRBV3-1 to TRBJ2-2; 9 bases agree with TRBD1. The germline CDR1 and CDR2 sequences are LGHDT and YNNKEL (reference sequence). Trimming cost V 3 bases and J 7 bases; bases outside gene matches: 3. This CDR3 is 14 amino acids long. The CDR3 reads CASSQGQGIGELFF. In nucleotides, the CDR3 is TGTGCCAGCAGCCAGGGACAGGGAATCGGGGAGCTGTTTTTT.

This chain joins TRBV20-1 and TRBJ2-3; 8 positions agree with TRBD2. The CDR3 totals 14 residues. Germline CDR1 is DFQATT and CDR2 is SNEGSKA (reference sequence). DNA of the CDR3: TGCAGCCCCCAGCGGGGGCCGCGCACAGATACGCAGTATTTT. Its protein is CSPQRGPRTDTQYF.

The chain recombines TRBV4-2 with TRBJ2-3, with TRBD1 matching over 7 bases. The germline gives CDR1 LGHNA, CDR2 YNFKEQ. This CDR3 has 16 amino acids. J lost 0 bases, V lost 2 bases, and 5 bases had no gene match. The CDR3 sequence is CASSQTNRGSTDTQYF. The CDR3 nucleotides read TGTGCCAGCAGCCAAACTAACAGGGGAAGCACAGATACGCAGTATTTT.

This clonotype came up a few times. J is TRBJ2-7 and V is TRBV20-1; the match to TRBD2 covers 13 bases. Trimming took 5 bases from V and 3 from J; bases not matched to a gene: 7. The germline V gene has CDR1 DFQATT and CDR2 SNEGSKA (reference sequence). This CDR3 is built from 15 residues. This chain's CDR3 is CSARTSGRAFYEQYF. The CDR3 bases are TGCAGTGCTCGAACTAGCGGGAGGGCCTTCTACGAGCAGTACTTC.

Here the CDR3 DNA reads TGTGCCAGCAGTTACCACACCGGCTATAGCAATCAGCCCCAGCATTTT. It is translated as CASSYHTGYSNQPQHF. V gene TRBV6-2 or TRBV6-3 combines with J gene TRBJ1-5; D is undetermined. CDR3 length: 16 residues. Trimming stripped 2 bases from V and 0 bases from J, with 11 bases between. Germline assignment: CDR1 MNHEY and CDR2 SVGEGT.

This clonotype was counted at least ten times. The chain couples TRBV7-9 to TRBJ2-1, with 9 bases lining up with TRBD1. V was pared by 0 bases and J by 5 bases, with 8 bases of the junction left unmatched. This CDR3 comprises 17 residues. The germline gives CDR1 SEHNR, CDR2 FQNEAQ (reference sequence). CDR3 amino acids: CASSLAKQGARNNEQFF. CDR3 DNA: TGTGCCAGCAGCTTAGCAAAACAGGGGGCGCGGAACAATGAGCAGTTCTTC.

This clonotype was seen a handful of times. The gene calls are TRBV7-9 and TRBJ1-5; the D gene is possibly TRBD1 (6 bases). CDR1 and CDR2 from the germline V gene are SEHNR and FQNEAQ (reference sequence). V gave up 1 base and J gave up 2 bases, with 15 bases separating them. The CDR3 length is 17 residues. As DNA, the CDR3 is TGTGCCAGCAGCTTAGGCGTCCTAGGGGGAGGCAATCAGCCCCAGCATTTT. This gives the protein CASSLGVLGGGNQPQHF.

This clonotype has at least ten counts. This chain uses TRBV28 with TRBJ1-2, with TRBD1 identical over 7 bases. V lost 8 bases and J lost 2; bases outside the gene matches: 5. Looked up from germline, CDR1 is MDHEN and CDR2 is SYDVKM. CDR3 size: 13 residues. The CDR3 region is CASLDRVNYGYTF. CDR3 coding DNA: TGTGCCAGCCTCGACAGGGTCAACTATGGCTACACCTTC.

The chain employs TRBV5-5 and TRBJ2-7; the match to TRBD1 covers 7 bases. This CDR3 contains 16 residues. Looked up from germline, CDR1 is SGHKS and CDR2 is YYEKEE (reference sequence). The junction had 10 bases not matched to a gene; V was cut back by 4 bases and J by 0 bases. CDR3 in DNA: TGTGCCAGCAGCCCGGTACAGGGGCGACTCTCCTACGAGCAGTACTTC. This encodes CASSPVQGRLSYEQYF.

As regards this clonotype: The junction departs from the called germline gene at one end, perhaps through a read error. The rearrangement links TRBV10-1 to TRBJ2-7, with TRBD1 matching over 8 bases. CDR1 and CDR2 from the germline V gene are WNHNN and SYGVQD (reference sequence). The CDR3 spans 12 residues. The CDR3 nucleotides read TGCGCCAGCAGTGATAGCACAGGGGGTAAGAACTTC. Protein product: CASSDSTGGKNF.

This clonotype has just a few counts. This chain joins TRBV10-3 and TRBJ1-6; 9 nucleotides align to TRBD1. This CDR3 is built from 15 residues. V was clipped by 6 bases and J by 6 bases; unmatched bases: 6. The germline CDR1 and CDR2 sequences are ENHRY and SYGVKD. The CDR3 nucleotides are TGTGCCATCAGGCGGACAGGGGAAGCTAATTCACCCCTCCACTTT. Its translation: CAIRRTGEANSPLHF.

This clonotype was counted ten times or more. V is TRBV4-3 and J is TRBJ2-5; D call uncertain. Germline-derived CDR1 and CDR2 are LGHNA and YSLEER. Trimming took off 0 bases at V and 1 base at J, with 12 bases between the two ends. The CDR3 covers 16 residues. The CDR3 nucleotides read TGCGCCAGCAGCCAAGATTTTGGCCGACCCCAAGAGACCCAGTACTTC. Protein sequence: CASSQDFGRPQETQYF.

In its sample, this clonotype was seen a few times. The chain has TRBV5-5 and TRBJ1-1; the match to TRBD1 covers 10 bases. Germline V lookup: CDR1 SGHKS, CDR2 YYEKEE (reference sequence). J lost 7 bases, V lost 5 bases, and 8 bases had no gene match. The CDR3 is 14 residues long. The CDR3 here is CASRQGQGTLEAFF. The DNA of the CDR3 is TGTGCCAGCAGACAGGGACAGGGGACCCTTGAAGCTTTCTTT.

The chain recombines TRBV28 with TRBJ2-5, with D uncertain. This CDR3 is 13 amino acids long. The germline V and J ends were trimmed by 4 bases and 5 bases, with 11 bases remaining between them. The germline V gene encodes CDR1 MDHEN and CDR2 SYDVKM. CDR3 sequence (DNA): TGTGCCAGCAGTTCCCCGGTAACGGAGACCCAGTACTTC. It yields the protein CASSSPVTETQYF.

In nucleotides, the CDR3 is TGTGCCAGCGACTTCAGGCACTCTGGGGCCAACGTCCTGACTTTC. It yields the protein CASDFRHSGANVLTF. V gene TRBV12-3 or TRBV12-4 combines with J gene TRBJ2-6, with unresolved D. This CDR3 is built from 15 residues. The ends were cut back, 8 bases at V and 0 bases at J, with 11 bases in the middle.

The chain combines TRBV10-3 with TRBJ2-7, with 8 bases fitting TRBD1. The CDR3 length is 13 residues. V lost 10 bases and J lost 2; bases outside the gene matches: 7. The germline V gene encodes CDR1 ENHRY and CDR2 SYGVKD. The CDR3 protein is CATRDRGPYEQYF. The CDR3 DNA reads as TGTGCCACCAGAGACAGGGGTCCCTACGAGCAGTACTTC.

The J gene is TRBJ1-5, the V gene TRBV5-1; tentative D call: TRBD1 (5 bases). Germline V CDR1 and CDR2: SGHRS, YFSETQ. The CDR3 contains 14 residues. Trimming pared 4 bases from V and 1 base from J, leaving 9 bases between. In DNA, the CDR3 is TGCGCCAGCAGCCCACGACAGAGCAATCAGCCCCAGCATTTT. Translation: CASSPRQSNQPQHF. The whole variable domain, remainder taken from reference TRBV5-1 and TRBJ1-5, is KAGVTQTPRYLIKTRGQQVTLSCSPISGHRSVSWYQQTPGQGLQFLFEYFSETQRNKGNFPGRFSGRQFSNSRSEMNVSTLELGDSALYLCASSPRQSNQPQHFGDGTRLSIL.

V usage is TRBV5-1 and J usage is TRBJ2-3, with 13 bases identical to TRBD2. V shed 0 bases and J 6 bases; nucleotides not matched to a gene: 7. CDR3 length equals 17 residues. Per germline, CDR1 SGHRS and CDR2 YFSETQ. CDR3 loop: CASSLGAGLAGVDTQYF. CDR3 DNA: TGCGCCAGCAGCTTGGGTGCAGGACTAGCGGGAGTGGATACGCAGTATTTT.

The chain uses TRBV3-1 and TRBJ2-1; 9 bases line up with TRBD2. V shed 10 bases and J 7 bases; nucleotides not matched to a gene: 14. This CDR3 is built from 15 residues. Germline V gives CDR1 LGHDT, CDR2 YNNKEL (reference sequence). The CDR3 sequence is CATLPSGTRGNEQFF. The CDR3 nucleotides read TGTGCCACTCTTCCTAGCGGGACAAGGGGGAATGAGCAGTTCTTC.